The 3 T cell receptor beta chains below come from one sample, sequenced in a study of blood T cell repertoires in COVID-19 (dated by TCRdb to the early 2020s). Receptor amplification or capture employed the immunoSEQ multiplex PCR assay. The immuneACCESS repertoire file appears here via TCRdb, limited to in-frame rearrangements. These files lack a portion of the clones; in checked studies, under half of the deficit traces to unresolved V genes, and the cause of the others is not known. The sample table lists a few hundred thousand clones, roughly four fifths of them with a count of one. The ten largest make up about 4% of the sample. Sequencing was carried out using PBMCs or T cells enriched from blood (not recorded which). These receptor sequences come from a man aged 25-45 years with acute COVID-19.

This chain links TRBV28 with TRBJ1-2; TRBD1 is a possible D gene (6 bases). Trimming removed 5 bases at V and 7 bases at J, with 26 bases between. The germline V gene has CDR1 MDHEN and CDR2 SYDVKM. This CDR3 has 17 amino acids. CDR3 bases: TGTGCCAGCAGTCCCTCCAACCTTATGAGGGGGTCCTCTGGCTACACCTTC. Translation gives CASSPSNLMRGSSGYTF.

The rearrangement uses TRBV25-1 and TRBJ1-1; D unresolved. The germline gives CDR1 MGHDK, CDR2 SYGVNS. The CDR3 is 16 residues long. V dropped 7 bases and J dropped 0 bases, with 18 bases sitting between them. Written as DNA, the CDR3 is TGTGCCAGCACCCCATCAGGAGGGAGGGTGAACACTGAAGCTTTCTTT. It translates to CASTPSGGRVNTEAFF.

J is TRBJ2-3 and V is TRBV29-1, with TRBD2 matching over 8 bases. Germline CDR1 reads SQVTM; CDR2 reads ANQGSEA. The CDR3 is made up of 14 amino acids. The V and J ends lost 8 bases and 5 bases, in that order; junction bases with no gene match: 12. CDR3 bases: TGCAGCCTCGATAGCGGGGCAAGTAGAGATACGCAGTATTTT. It is translated as CSLDSGASRDTQYF.